The T cell receptor beta chain under discussion was sequenced for a study of radiotherapy plus CTLA-4 blockade in lung cancer. Study context: Among all patients, roughly 17% showed objective responses, while approximately 30% had disease control.

Measured with immunoSEQ multiplex PCR; TCRdb has only the in-frame clones, and not every one. The data show roughly 80,000 clones, 60% to 85% seen once. The study's findings and limits: Once radiotherapy plus ipilimumab had been given, TCR clones derived from tumor expanded in blood. Reports identified early blood T cell clone dynamics, with interferon-beta, as the best response predictor.

Germline CDR1 is MNHNS and CDR2 is SASEGT. After removal of 5 bases from V and 3 bases from J, the junction contained 2 bases not matched to a gene. The CDR3 has 13 amino acids. To note about this clone: The target antigen is unknown.

The source of this sequence is a human donor with non-small cell lung cancer who had a partial response to radiotherapy plus ipilimumab. Some clones in this sample may be carry-over from other donors' samples. The chain couples TRBV6-1 to TRBJ2-5; 8 positions match TRBD2. This material consisted of peripheral blood, taken from a patient treated with radiotherapy plus ipilimumab. The CDR3 DNA is TGTGCCAGCAGTCGTAGCGGGGAAGAGACCCAGTACTTC. Translated: CASSRSGEETQYF.